The present T cell receptor beta chain was sequenced within a study of beta chain features in type 1 diabetes. Since all of the isolated RNA was reverse transcribed, expressed TCRB transcripts were what got sequenced. Only in-frame clones appear in the TCRdb table, and some are missing; sequencing was by immunoSEQ multiplex PCR. The sample records roughly 250,000 clones, around 68% being singletons. V was clipped by 6 bases and J by 6 bases, with 20 bases between them. Looked up from germline, CDR1 is SEHNR and CDR2 is FQNEAQ (reference sequence). This CDR3 has 16 residues. The chain has TRBV7-9 and TRBJ2-2; D unclear. Input material: naive CD4+ T cells from blood. This sequence originates from a man under 40 in good health. The chain's CDR3 is CASSTGPLLMAGELFF. CDR3 sequence (DNA): TGTGCCAGCAGTACCGGACCCCTCCTGATGGCCGGGGAGCTGTTTTTT.